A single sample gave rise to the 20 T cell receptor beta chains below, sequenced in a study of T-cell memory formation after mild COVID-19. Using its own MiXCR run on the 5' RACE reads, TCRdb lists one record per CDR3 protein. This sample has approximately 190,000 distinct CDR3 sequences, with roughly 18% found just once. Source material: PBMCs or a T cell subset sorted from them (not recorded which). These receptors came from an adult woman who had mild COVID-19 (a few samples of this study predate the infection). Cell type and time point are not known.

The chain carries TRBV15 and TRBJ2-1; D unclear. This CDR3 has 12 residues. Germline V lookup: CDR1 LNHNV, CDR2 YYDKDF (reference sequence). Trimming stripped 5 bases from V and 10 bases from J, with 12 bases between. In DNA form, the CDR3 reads TGTGCCACCAGCCTCCCCGGGCAGGAGCAGTTCTTC. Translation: CATSLPGQEQFF.

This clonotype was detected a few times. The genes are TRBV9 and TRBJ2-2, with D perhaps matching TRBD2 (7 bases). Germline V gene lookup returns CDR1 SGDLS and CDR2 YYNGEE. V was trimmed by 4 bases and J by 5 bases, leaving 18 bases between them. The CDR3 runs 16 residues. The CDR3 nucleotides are TGTGCCAGCAGCCCGTACTTGCGGGGGCTAACCGGGGAGCTGTTTTTT. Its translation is CASSPYLRGLTGELFF.

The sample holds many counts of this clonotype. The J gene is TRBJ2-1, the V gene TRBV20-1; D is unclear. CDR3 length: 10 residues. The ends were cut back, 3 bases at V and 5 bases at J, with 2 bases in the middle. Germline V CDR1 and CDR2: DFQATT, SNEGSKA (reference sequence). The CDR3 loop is CSASHNEQFF. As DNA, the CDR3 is TGCAGTGCTAGCCACAATGAGCAGTTCTTC.

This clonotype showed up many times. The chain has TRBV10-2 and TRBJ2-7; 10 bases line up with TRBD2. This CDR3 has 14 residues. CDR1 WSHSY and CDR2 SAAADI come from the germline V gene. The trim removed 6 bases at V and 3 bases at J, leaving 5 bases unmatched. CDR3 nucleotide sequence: TGCGCCAGCAGATTCCGACTAGCGGGCTACGAGCAGTACTTC. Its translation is CASRFRLAGYEQYF.

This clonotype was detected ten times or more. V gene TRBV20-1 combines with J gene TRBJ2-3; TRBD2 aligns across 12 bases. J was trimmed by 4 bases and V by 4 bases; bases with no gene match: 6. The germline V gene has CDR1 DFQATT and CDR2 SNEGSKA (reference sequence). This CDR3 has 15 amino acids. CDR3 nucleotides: TGCAGTGCTACTTCGACTAGCGGGAGCTCAGATACGCAGTATTTT. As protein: CSATSTSGSSDTQYF.

This chain's CDR3 is CASSIRETQYF. CDR3 DNA: TGTGCCAGCAGCATCCGGGAGACCCAGTACTTC. The V gene is TRBV3-1, the J gene TRBJ2-5; the D is unclear. Deletions cut 5 bases from V and 5 bases from J, with 6 bases between. CDR1 and CDR2 (germline): LGHDT, YNNKEL (reference sequence). The CDR3 covers 11 residues.

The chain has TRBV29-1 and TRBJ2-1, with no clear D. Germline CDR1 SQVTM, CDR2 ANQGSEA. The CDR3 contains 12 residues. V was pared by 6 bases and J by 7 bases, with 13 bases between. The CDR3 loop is CSVRKQRNEQFF. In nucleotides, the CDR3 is TGCAGCGTGAGGAAACAGAGGAATGAGCAGTTCTTC.

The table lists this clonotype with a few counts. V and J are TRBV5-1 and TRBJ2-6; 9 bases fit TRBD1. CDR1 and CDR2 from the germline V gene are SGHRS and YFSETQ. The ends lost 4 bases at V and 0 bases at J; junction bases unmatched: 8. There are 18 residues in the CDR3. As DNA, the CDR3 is TGCGCCAGCAGCGAACGGACAGGGGCTACCTCTGGGGCCAACGTCCTGACTTTC. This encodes CASSERTGATSGANVLTF.

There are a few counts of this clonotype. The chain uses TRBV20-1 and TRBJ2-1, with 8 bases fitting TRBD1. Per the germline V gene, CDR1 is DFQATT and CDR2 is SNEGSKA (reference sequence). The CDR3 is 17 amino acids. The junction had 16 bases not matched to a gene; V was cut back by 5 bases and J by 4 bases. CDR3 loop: CSALDRGRDSIYNEQFF. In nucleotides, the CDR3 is TGCAGTGCTCTTGACAGGGGAAGGGACTCTATTTACAATGAGCAGTTCTTC.

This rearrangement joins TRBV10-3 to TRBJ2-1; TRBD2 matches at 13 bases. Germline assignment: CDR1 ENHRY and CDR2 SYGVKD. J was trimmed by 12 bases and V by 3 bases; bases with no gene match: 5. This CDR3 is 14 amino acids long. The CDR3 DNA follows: TGTGCCATCAGTGAACTAGCGGGAGGGCGGGGGCAGTTCTTC. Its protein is CAISELAGGRGQFF.

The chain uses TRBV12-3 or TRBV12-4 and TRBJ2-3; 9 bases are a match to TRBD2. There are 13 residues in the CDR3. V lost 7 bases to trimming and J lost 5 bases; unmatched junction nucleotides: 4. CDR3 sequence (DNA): TGTGCCAGCATGACTAGCGGTGGAGATACGCAGTATTTT. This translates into CASMTSGGDTQYF.

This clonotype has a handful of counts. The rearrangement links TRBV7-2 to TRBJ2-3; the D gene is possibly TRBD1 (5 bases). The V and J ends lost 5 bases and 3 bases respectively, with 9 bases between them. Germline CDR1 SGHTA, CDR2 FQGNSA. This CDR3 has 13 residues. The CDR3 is CASSPQGTDTQYF. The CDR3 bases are TGTGCCAGCAGCCCTCAGGGTACAGATACGCAGTATTTT.

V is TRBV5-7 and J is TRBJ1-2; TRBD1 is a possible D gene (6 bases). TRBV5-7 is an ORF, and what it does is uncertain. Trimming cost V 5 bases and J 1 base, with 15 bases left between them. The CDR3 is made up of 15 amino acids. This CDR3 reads CASRDFGQNNYGYTF. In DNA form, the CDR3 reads TGTGCCAGCAGGGACTTCGGACAGAATAACTATGGCTACACCTTC.

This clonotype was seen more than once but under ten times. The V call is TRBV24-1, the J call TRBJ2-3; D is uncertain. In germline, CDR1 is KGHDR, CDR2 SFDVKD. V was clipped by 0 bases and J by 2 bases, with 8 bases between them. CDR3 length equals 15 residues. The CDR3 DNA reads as TGTGCCACCAGTGATTTGAGGCGGTCCACAGATACGCAGTATTTT. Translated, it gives CATSDLRRSTDTQYF.

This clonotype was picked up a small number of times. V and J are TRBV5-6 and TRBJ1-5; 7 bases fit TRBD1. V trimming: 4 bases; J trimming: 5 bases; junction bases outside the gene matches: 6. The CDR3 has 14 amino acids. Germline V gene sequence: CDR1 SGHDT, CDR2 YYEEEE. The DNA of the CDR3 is TGTGCCAGCAGCATGACAGGGCCGGATCAGCCCCAGCATTTT. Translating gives CASSMTGPDQPQHF.

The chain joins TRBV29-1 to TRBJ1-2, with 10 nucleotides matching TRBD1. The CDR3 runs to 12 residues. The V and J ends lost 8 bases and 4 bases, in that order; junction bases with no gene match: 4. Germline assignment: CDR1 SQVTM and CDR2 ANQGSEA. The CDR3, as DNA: TGCAGCTCCGGGACAGGGGTCTATGGCTACACCTTC. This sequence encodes CSSGTGVYGYTF.

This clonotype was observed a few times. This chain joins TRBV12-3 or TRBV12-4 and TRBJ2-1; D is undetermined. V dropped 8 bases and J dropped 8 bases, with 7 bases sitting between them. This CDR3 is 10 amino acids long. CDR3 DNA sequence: TGTGCCAGCTCGACGCATGAGCAGTTCTTC. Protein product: CASSTHEQFF.

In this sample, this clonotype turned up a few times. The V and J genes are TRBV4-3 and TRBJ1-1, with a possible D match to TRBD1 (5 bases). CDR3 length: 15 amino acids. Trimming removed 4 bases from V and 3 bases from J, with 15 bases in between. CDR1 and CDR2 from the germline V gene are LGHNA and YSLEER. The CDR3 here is CASSRVRDGYTEAFF. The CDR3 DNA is TGCGCCAGCAGCCGAGTCCGGGACGGATACACTGAAGCTTTCTTT.

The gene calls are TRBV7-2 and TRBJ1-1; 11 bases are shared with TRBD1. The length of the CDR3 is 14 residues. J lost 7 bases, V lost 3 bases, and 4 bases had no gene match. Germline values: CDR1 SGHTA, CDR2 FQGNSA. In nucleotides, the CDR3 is TGTGCCAGCAGCTTGGGACAGGGGGTCGATGAAGCTTTCTTT. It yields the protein CASSLGQGVDEAFF. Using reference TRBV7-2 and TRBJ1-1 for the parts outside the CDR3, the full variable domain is GAGVSQSPSNKVTEKGKDVELRCDPISGHTALYWYRQSLGQGLEFLIYFQGNSAPDKSGLPSDRFSAERTGGSVSTLTIQRTQQEDSAVYLCASSLGQGVDEAFFGQGTRLTVV.

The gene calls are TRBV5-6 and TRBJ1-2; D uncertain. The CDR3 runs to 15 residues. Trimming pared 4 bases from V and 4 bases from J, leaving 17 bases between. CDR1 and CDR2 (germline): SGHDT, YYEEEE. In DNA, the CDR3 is TGTGCCAGCAGCCCCTCGGCGCAGAGCCTCTATGGCTACACCTTC. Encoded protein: CASSPSAQSLYGYTF.